This T cell receptor (beta chain) was obtained from a study of CD8 T cells in Susac syndrome. Sequencing targeted TCR beta in T cells from blood (CD8+ and CD4+). Included as multiple sclerosis controls were treatment-naive patients who had stable or active relapsing-remitting disease. Through negative isolation, CD4+ and CD8+ T cells were obtained, while TEMRA cells were enriched using FACS. General observations from the study: The authors acknowledged that the study's TCR sequencing and HLA analysis involved relatively few individuals.

This clonotype was seen a single time. Its antigen is still unknown. Random hexamers served to reverse transcribe roughly 0.45 to 1 ug RNA. MiXCR, applied by TCRdb to the immunoSEQ multiplex PCR reads, yields one record per CDR3 protein. Among some 110,000 distinct CDR3 sequences listed, 85% to 95% were seen once. The CDR3 totals 15 residues. Trimming cost V 2 bases and J 3 bases, with 13 bases left between them. Germline values: CDR1 SGHTA, CDR2 FQGNSA. This clonotype originated in a human donor with multiple sclerosis. The genes are TRBV7-2 and TRBJ1-1; tentative D call: TRBD1 (6 bases). The sample comprised CD4+ T cells from PBMCs. CDR3 nucleotide sequence: TGTGCCAGCAGCTTACGGGCCAGGGGTTACACTGAAGCTTTCTTT. Encoded protein: CASSLRARGYTEAFF.